Listed below are T cell receptor beta chains from one sample, sequenced in a study of blood T cell repertoires in COVID-19. Sequenced by immunoSEQ multiplex PCR; TCRdb stores in-frame clones only, minus some. The table has a few hundred thousand clones, approximately 90% seen once. Sequenced material: PBMCs or T cells enriched from blood (not recorded which). The receptors were gathered from a woman aged 45 to 65 who had recovered from COVID-19. CDR3s include the opening cysteine and the closing phenylalanine or tryptophan. D genes are given only for firm matches. Rows give clone size only sometimes, using once, few, many, or a class for an expanded clone.

>NA|TRBJ1-1|NA|TRBV5-4
CASSLEGAEAFF
TGTGCCAGCAGCTTGGAAGGGGCTGAAGCTTTCTTT
>TRBD1|TRBJ1-1|few|TRBV2
CASSTPTGGRNTEAFF
TGTGCCAGCAGTACCCCGACAGGGGGAAGGAACACTGAAGCTTTCTTT
>TRBD1|TRBJ2-5|NA|TRBV19
CASSNWTGYGETQYF
TGTGCCAGTAGTAATTGGACAGGGTACGGGGAGACCCAGTACTTC
>NA|TRBJ1-1|few|TRBV2
CASSGEINTEAFF
TGTGCCAGCAGCGGGGAGATCAACACTGAAGCTTTCTTT
>TRBD1|TRBJ1-2|NA|TRBV3-1/TRBV3-2
CASSQDPIQGLSYGYTF
TGTGCCAGCAGCCAAGACCCTATACAGGGGCTCTCCTATGGCTACACCTTC
>TRBD1|TRBJ2-3|NA|TRBV5-1
CASSTGTGSTDTQYF
TGCGCCAGCAGCACCGGGACAGGGAGCACAGATACGCAGTATTTT
>NA|TRBJ1-1|few|TRBV27
CASSLSYNTEAFF
TGTGCCAGCAGTTTATCCTATAACACTGAAGCTTTCTTT
>NA|TRBJ1-6|NA|TRBV11-1
CASSLAVVAGSSYNSPLHF
TGTGCCAGCAGCTTAGCGGTTGTTGCAGGCAGCTCCTATAATTCACCCCTCCACTTT
>NA|TRBJ1-2|NA|TRBV30
CASEDMKWGYTF
TGTGCCTCCGAAGACATGAAGTGGGGCTACACCTTC
>NA|TRBJ1-2|NA|TRBV7-9
CASSPTLGYTF
TGTGCCAGCAGCCCTACCCTCGGCTACACCTTC
>NA|TRBJ1-5|NA|TRBV5-1
CASSPSGLNQPQHF
TGCGCCAGCAGTCCCTCGGGATTAAATCAGCCCCAGCATTTT
>TRBD2|TRBJ2-7|NA|TRBV18
CASSSGLAGAREQYF
TGTGCCAGCTCGTCGGGGCTAGCGGGGGCCCGGGAGCAGTACTTC
>NA|TRBJ1-2|NA|TRBV19
CASIPQGRTNYGYTF
TGTGCCAGCATACCCCAGGGTCGGACTAACTATGGCTACACCTTC
>TRBD1|TRBJ1-5|once|TRBV7-9
CASSLVGQGQGNQPQHF
TGTGCCAGCAGCTTAGTGGGACAGGGACAGGGTAACCAGCCCCAGCATTTT
>NA|TRBJ2-2|NA|TRBV12-3/TRBV12-4
CASSPLVQEELFF
TGTGCCAGCAGTCCACTTGTACAGGAGGAGCTGTTTTTT
>NA|TRBJ2-3|NA|TRBV18
CASSPPVRADTQYF
TGTGCCAGCTCACCACCTGTTCGGGCAGATACGCAGTATTTT
>NA|TRBJ1-1|NA|TRBV2
CASSESGMNTEAFF
TGTGCCAGCAGTGAATCAGGAATGAACACTGAAGCTTTCTTT
>NA|TRBJ1-5|NA|TRBV28
CASSLPESYNQPQHF
TGTGCCAGCAGTTTGCCGGAGTCGTATAATCAGCCCCAGCATTTT
>NA|TRBJ2-7|NA|TRBV5-1
CASRNGGNYEQYF
TGCGCCAGCAGGAATGGGGGGAACTACGAGCAGTACTTC
>NA|TRBJ1-2|NA|TRBV29-1
CSVETGHGYTF
TGCAGCGTTGAGACTGGCCATGGCTACACCTTC
>NA|TRBJ2-7|NA|TRBV15
CATSRDGYEQYF
TGTGCCACCAGCAGAGACGGCTACGAGCAGTACTTC
>TRBD2|TRBJ2-1|NA|TRBV19
CASSIRTSGGREQFF
TGTGCCAGTAGTATAAGGACTAGCGGGGGCAGGGAGCAGTTCTTC
>TRBD1|TRBJ1-2|NA|TRBV4-2
CASSHADREPNYGYTF
TGTGCCAGCAGCCACGCGGACAGGGAGCCTAACTATGGCTACACCTTC
>NA|TRBJ1-5|NA|TRBV28
CASSLPRPAYSNQPQHF
TGTGCCAGCAGTTTACCGCGGCCCGCCTATAGCAATCAGCCCCAGCATTTT
>TRBD1|TRBJ2-7|once|TRBV6-2/TRBV6-3
CASRPLGTASYEQYF
TGTGCCAGCAGACCTCTTGGGACAGCGTCCTACGAGCAGTACTTC
>TRBD1|TRBJ1-2|NA|TRBV6-6
CASSRSGQGTNGYTF
TGTGCCAGCAGTCGATCGGGACAGGGGACGAATGGCTACACCTTC
>TRBD1|TRBJ1-1|NA|TRBV5-6
CASSLDRGGANTEAFF
TGTGCCAGCAGCTTGGACAGGGGTGGTGCAAACACTGAAGCTTTCTTT
>TRBD1|TRBJ1-3|NA|TRBV2
CASALDRVYTIYF
TGTGCCAGCGCCCTTGACAGGGTATACACCATATATTTT
>TRBD1|TRBJ2-5|NA|TRBV28
CASSTTPQTGLETQYF
TGTGCCAGCAGTACCACCCCGCAGACAGGGCTAGAGACCCAGTACTTC
>NA|TRBJ1-2|NA|TRBV29-1
CSVLGGGQNYGYTF
TGCAGCGTTTTGGGTGGCGGGCAGAACTATGGCTACACCTTC
>NA|TRBJ1-3|NA|TRBV30
CAWGGGGSGNTIYF
TGTGCCTGGGGCGGGGGAGGCTCTGGAAACACCATATATTTT
>TRBD1|TRBJ1-5|NA|TRBV27
CASSFAGGIGNQPQHF
TGTGCCAGCAGTTTTGCAGGGGGCATAGGCAATCAGCCCCAGCATTTT
>TRBD2|TRBJ2-7|NA|TRBV29-1
CSVLPGLAGSYEQYF
TGCAGCGTTCTTCCTGGACTAGCCGGCTCCTACGAGCAGTACTTC
>NA|TRBJ1-4|NA|TRBV5-1
CASSLQGLMDEKLFF
TGCGCCAGCAGCTTACAGGGACTAATGGATGAAAAACTGTTTTTT
>TRBD2|TRBJ2-5|few|TRBV20-1
CGGDLQETQYF
TGCGGGGGGGACCTGCAAGAGACCCAGTACTTC
>NA|TRBJ2-7|NA|TRBV30
CAWTGTHAYEQYF
TGTGCCTGGACCGGGACACACGCCTACGAGCAGTACTTC
>TRBD2|TRBJ2-7|NA|TRBV6-2/TRBV6-3
CASSRGLAGGNFYEQYF
TGTGCCAGCAGCCGGGGACTAGCGGGGGGAAACTTCTACGAGCAGTACTTC
>NA|TRBJ1-2|NA|TRBV15
CATSRGDDRVYGYTF
TGTGCCACCAGCAGAGGCGATGATCGCGTTTATGGCTACACCTTC
>NA|TRBJ1-1|NA|TRBV19
CASAGVDFGAFF
TGTGCCAGCGCCGGGGTCGACTTTGGTGCTTTCTTT
>NA|TRBJ1-2|NA|TRBV9
CASSVDYDIGYGYTF
TGTGCCAGCAGCGTAGACTACGATATAGGCTATGGCTACACCTTC
>TRBD1|TRBJ2-7|NA|TRBV6-5
CASQGDRAYEQYF
TGTGCCAGCCAGGGGGACAGGGCCTACGAGCAGTACTTC
>NA|TRBJ1-2|NA|TRBV27
CASSLSPASGYTF
TGTGCCAGCAGTTTATCGCCTGCGTCTGGCTACACCTTC
>NA|TRBJ1-2|NA|TRBV19
CASSEADGNYGYTF
TGTGCCAGTAGTGAAGCGGATGGGAACTATGGCTACACCTTC
>NA|TRBJ1-4|once|TRBV5-6
CASSLVSGRGSEKLFF
TGTGCCAGCAGCTTGGTATCGGGCAGGGGATCTGAAAAACTGTTTTTT
>NA|TRBJ2-5|NA|TRBV11-1
CASSLGGGETQYF
TGTGCCAGCAGCTTAGGAGGTGGTGAGACCCAGTACTTC
>TRBD1|TRBJ1-2|few|TRBV27
CASIDLQGGYGYTF
TGTGCCAGCATAGACCTCCAGGGGGGCTATGGCTACACCTTC
>TRBD2|TRBJ2-6|NA|TRBV18
CASSPVPSGVVGANVLTF
TGTGCCAGCTCACCAGTCCCTAGCGGGGTCGTTGGGGCCAACGTCCTGACTTTC
>NA|TRBJ2-1|NA|TRBV5-4
CASSSPGIRSSASYNEQFF
TGTGCCAGCAGCTCGCCCGGAATTAGGAGCTCGGCCTCCTACAATGAGCAGTTCTTC
>TRBD1|TRBJ1-2|NA|TRBV3-1/TRBV3-2
CASRPTGVGPRGYTF
TGTGCCAGCAGGCCAACAGGGGTTGGGCCCCGTGGCTACACCTTC
>TRBD1|TRBJ1-2|NA|TRBV5-6
CASSLVDRDYGYTF
TGTGCCAGCAGCTTGGTCGACAGGGACTATGGCTACACCTTC
>NA|TRBJ1-1|once|TRBV30
CAWSVGVRMNTEAFF
TGTGCCTGGAGTGTAGGAGTCAGAATGAACACTGAAGCTTTCTTT
>TRBD1|TRBJ2-7|NA|TRBV18
CASSPRDRDEQYF
TGTGCCAGCTCACCCCGGGACAGGGACGAGCAGTACTTC